This T cell receptor (beta chain) was sequenced during a study of T cell responses to AZD1222 COVID-19 vaccine. Across the study: Pooling covered second doses at about 4 or about 12 weeks.

The CDR3 is made up of 17 amino acids. CDR1 is SGHTA, CDR2 FQGNSA, per germline. V lost 2 bases to trimming and J lost 3 bases; unmatched junction nucleotides: 10. Study-wide results and caveats: The donors showed a predominance of white British ancestry and of females, with possible underestimation of clonal diversity. Vaccination with two AZD1222 doses was followed by a rise in Spike-specific TCR breadth and depth.

As to this clone: What it binds is not known.

The method was immunoSEQ multiplex PCR; TCRdb's version includes in-frame clones alone and lacks a portion of them. The sample holds around 140,000 clones, 80% to 90% seen once. The sample consisted of peripheral blood, taken on day 0 of AZD1222 vaccination. This TCR was recovered from an adult in good health. This sequence joins TRBV7-2 and TRBJ2-3, with 8 bases matching TRBD2. The CDR3 bases are TGTGCCAGCAGCTTAACGGGGGGGGCCGGCAGGACAGATACGCAGTATTTT. This translates into CASSLTGGAGRTDTQYF.